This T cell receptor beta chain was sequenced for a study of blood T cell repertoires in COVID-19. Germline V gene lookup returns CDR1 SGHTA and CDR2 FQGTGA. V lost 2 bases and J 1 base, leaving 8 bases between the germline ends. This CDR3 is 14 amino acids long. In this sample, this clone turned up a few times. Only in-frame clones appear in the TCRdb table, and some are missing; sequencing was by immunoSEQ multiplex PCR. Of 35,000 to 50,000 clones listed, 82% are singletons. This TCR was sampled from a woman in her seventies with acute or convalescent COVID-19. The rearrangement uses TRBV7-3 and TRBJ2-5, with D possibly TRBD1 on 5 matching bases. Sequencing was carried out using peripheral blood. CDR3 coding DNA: TGTGCCAGCAGCTTACAGGGTGGCCAAGAGACCCAGTACTTC. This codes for CASSLQGGQETQYF. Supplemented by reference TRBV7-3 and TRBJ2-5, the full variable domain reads GAGVSQTPSNKVTEKGKYVELRCDPISGHTALYWYRQSLGQGPEFLIYFQGTGAADDSGLPNDRFFAVRPEGSVSTLKIQRTERGDSAVYLCASSLQGGQETQYFGPGTRLLVL.